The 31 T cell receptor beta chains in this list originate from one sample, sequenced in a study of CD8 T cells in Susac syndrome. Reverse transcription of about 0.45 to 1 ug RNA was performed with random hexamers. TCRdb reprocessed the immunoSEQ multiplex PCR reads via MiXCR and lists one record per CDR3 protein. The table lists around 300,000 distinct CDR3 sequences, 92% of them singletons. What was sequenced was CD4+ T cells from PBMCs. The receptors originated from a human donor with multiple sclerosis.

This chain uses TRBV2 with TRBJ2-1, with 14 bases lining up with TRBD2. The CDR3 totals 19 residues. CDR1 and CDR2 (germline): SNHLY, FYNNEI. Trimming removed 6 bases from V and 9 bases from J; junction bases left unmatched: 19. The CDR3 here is CASSQKGWTSGGSSGEQFF. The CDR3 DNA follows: TGTGCCAGCAGCCAGAAAGGGTGGACTAGCGGGGGGTCAAGTGGTGAGCAGTTCTTC.

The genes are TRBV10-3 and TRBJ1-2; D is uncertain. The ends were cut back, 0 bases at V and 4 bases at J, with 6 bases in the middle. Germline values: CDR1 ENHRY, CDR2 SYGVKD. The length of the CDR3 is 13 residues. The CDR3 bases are TGTGCCATCAGTGAGTCGGTGGTCTATGGCTACACCTTC. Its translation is CAISESVVYGYTF.

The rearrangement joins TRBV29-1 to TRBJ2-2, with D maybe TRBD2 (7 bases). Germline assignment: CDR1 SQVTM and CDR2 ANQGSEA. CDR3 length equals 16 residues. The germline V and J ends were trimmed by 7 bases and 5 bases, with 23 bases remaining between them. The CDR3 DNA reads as TGCAGCGCCCAACCCCGGATGGGGGGGCCAACCGGGGAGCTGTTTTTT. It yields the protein CSAQPRMGGPTGELFF.

The CDR3 reads CASNPRLANEQYF. In nucleotides, the CDR3 is TGTGCCAGCAACCCAAGACTAGCCAACGAGCAGTACTTC. This chain connects TRBV2 to TRBJ2-7; TRBD2 matches 7 bases. V dropped 7 bases and J dropped 5; count of bases not matched to a gene: 8. The germline CDR1 and CDR2 sequences are SNHLY and FYNNEI. CDR3 length: 13 amino acids. Full variable domain (remainder filled in from reference TRBV2 and TRBJ2-7): EPEVTQTPSHQVTQMGQEVILRCVPISNHLYFYWYRQILGQKVEFLVSFYNNEISEKSEIFDDQFSVERPDGSNFTLKIRSTKLEDSAMYFCASNPRLANEQYFGPGTRLTVT.

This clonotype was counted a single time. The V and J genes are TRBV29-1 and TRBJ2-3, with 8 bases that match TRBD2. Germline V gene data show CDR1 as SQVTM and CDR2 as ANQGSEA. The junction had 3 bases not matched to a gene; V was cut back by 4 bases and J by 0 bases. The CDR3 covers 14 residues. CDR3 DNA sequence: TGCAGCGTTGTGGCTAGCGGGAGCACAGATACGCAGTATTTT. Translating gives CSVVASGSTDTQYF.

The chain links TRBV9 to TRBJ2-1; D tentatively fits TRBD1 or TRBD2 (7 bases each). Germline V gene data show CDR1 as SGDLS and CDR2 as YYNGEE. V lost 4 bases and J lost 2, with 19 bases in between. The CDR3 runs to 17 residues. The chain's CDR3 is CASSIREGATTYNEQFF. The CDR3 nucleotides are TGTGCCAGCAGCATAAGGGAGGGGGCAACTACCTACAATGAGCAGTTCTTC.

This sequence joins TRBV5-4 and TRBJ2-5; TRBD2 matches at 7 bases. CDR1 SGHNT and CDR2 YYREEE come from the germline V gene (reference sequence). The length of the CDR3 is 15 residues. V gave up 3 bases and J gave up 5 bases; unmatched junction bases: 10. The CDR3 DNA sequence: TGTGCCAGCAGCTCGACCTGGCGGGGGAGGGAGACCCAGTACTTC. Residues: CASSSTWRGRETQYF.

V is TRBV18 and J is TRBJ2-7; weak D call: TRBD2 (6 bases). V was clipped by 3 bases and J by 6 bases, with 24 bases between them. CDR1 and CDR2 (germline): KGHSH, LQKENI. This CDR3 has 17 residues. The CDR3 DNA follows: TGTGCCAGCTCACCGATGGGAACTAGCCTTGGGTTCGGCGAGCAGTACTTC. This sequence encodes CASSPMGTSLGFGEQYF.

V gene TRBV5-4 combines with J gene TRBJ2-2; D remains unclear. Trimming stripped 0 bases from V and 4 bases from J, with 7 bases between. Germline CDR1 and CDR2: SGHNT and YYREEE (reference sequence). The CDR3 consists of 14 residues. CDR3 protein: CASSLDMGTGELFF. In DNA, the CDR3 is TGTGCCAGCAGCTTGGATATGGGCACCGGGGAGCTGTTTTTT.

CDR3 DNA sequence: TGCAGTGCTAGGAAGGGTTCTGAAGCTTTCTTT. As protein: CSARKGSEAFF. The rearrangement uses TRBV20-1 and TRBJ1-1; no firm D call. V lost 3 bases to trimming and J lost 6 bases, with 8 bases between them. CDR3 length equals 11 residues. In germline, CDR1 is DFQATT, CDR2 SNEGSKA (reference sequence).

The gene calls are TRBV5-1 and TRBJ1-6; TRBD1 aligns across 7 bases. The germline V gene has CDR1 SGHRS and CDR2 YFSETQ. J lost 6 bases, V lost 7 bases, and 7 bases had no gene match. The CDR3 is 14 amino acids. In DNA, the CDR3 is TGCGCCAGCGGTCCCGGGACAGTTAATTCACCCCTCCACTTT. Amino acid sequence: CASGPGTVNSPLHF.

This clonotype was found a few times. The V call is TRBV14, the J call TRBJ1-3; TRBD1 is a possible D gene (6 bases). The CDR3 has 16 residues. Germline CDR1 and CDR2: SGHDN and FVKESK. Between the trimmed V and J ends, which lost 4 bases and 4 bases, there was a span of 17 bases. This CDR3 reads CASSLTRGARGNTIYF. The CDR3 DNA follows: TGTGCCAGCAGCCTCACGCGGGGGGCGCGCGGAAACACCATATATTTT.

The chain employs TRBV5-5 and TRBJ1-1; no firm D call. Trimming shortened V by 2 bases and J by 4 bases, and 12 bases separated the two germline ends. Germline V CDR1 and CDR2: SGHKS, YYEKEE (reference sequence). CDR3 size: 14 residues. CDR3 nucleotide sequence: TGTGCCAGCAGCTTCCTAGTCCGGGGCACTGAAGCTTTCTTT. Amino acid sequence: CASSFLVRGTEAFF.

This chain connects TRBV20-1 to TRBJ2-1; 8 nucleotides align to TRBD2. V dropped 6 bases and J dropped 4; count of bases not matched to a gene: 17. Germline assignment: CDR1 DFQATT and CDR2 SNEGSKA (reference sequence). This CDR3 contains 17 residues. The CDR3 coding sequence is TGCAGTGCGCGACCCGGACTAGCCGTCTCCCTTTACAATGAGCAGTTCTTC. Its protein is CSARPGLAVSLYNEQFF.

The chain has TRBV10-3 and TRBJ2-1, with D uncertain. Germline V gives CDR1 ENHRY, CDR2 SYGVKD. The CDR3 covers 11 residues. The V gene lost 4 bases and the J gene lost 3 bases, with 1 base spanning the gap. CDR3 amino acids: CAISGYNEQFF. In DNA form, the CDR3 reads TGTGCCATCAGTGGCTACAATGAGCAGTTCTTC.

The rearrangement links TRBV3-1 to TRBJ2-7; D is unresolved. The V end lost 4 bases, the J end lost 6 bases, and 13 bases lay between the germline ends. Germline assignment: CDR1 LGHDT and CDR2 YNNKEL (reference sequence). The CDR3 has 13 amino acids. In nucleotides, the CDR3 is TGTGCCAGCAGCCTTTTTGAGAGAGTCGAGCAGTACTTC. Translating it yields CASSLFERVEQYF.

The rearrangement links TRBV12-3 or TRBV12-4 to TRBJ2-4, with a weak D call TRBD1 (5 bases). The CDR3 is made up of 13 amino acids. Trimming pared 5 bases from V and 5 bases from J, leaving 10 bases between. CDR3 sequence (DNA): TGTGCCAGCAGTATGGGGCCTGAAAACATTCAGTACTTC. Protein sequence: CASSMGPENIQYF.

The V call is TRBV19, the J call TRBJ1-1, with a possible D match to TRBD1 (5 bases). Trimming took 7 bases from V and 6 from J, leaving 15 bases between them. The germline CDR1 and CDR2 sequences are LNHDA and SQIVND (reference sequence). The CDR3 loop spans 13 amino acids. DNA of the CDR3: TGTGCCAGTACCACGACCAGGGAATCTGAAGCTTTCTTT. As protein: CASTTTRESEAFF.

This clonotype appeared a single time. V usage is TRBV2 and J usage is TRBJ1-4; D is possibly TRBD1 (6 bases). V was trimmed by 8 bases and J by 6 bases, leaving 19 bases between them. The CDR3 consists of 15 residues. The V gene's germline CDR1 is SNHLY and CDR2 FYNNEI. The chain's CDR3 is CASGRDTNPDEKLFF. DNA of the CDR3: TGTGCCAGCGGCCGGGACACCAATCCCGATGAAAAACTGTTTTTT.

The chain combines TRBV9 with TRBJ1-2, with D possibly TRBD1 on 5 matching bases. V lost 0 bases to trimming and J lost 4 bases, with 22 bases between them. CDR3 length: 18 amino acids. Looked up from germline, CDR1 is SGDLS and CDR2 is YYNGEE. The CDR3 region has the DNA TGTGCCAGCAGCGTAGGGGCATGGGGGACTCCGGGGCCCTATGGCTACACCTTC. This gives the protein CASSVGAWGTPGPYGYTF.

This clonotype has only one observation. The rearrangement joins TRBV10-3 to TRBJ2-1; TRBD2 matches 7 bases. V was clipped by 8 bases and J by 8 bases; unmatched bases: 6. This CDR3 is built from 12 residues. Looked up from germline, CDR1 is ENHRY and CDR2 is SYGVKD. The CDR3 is CAIGRTSDEQFF. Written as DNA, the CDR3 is TGTGCCATCGGACGGACTAGTGATGAGCAGTTCTTC.

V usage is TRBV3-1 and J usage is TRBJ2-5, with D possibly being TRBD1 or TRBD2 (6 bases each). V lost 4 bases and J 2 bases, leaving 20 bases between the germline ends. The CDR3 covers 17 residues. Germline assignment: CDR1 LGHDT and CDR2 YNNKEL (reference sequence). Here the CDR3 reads CASSRGQGGIPQETQYF. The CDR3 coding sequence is TGTGCCAGCAGCCGGGGCCAAGGGGGGATACCACAAGAGACCCAGTACTTC.

CDR3 region: CASSIRVEGAEAFF. The CDR3 bases are TGTGCCAGCAGCATCAGGGTCGAGGGGGCTGAAGCTTTCTTT. The chain employs TRBV7-2 and TRBJ1-1, with D perhaps matching TRBD1 (6 bases). The CDR3 is made up of 14 amino acids. Germline CDR1 reads SGHTA; CDR2 reads FQGNSA. V gave up 5 bases and J gave up 6 bases, with 16 bases separating them.

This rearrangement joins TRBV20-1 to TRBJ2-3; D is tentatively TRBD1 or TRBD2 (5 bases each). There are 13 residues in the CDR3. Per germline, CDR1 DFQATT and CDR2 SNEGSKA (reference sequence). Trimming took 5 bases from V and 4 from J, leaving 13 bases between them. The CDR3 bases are TGCAGTGCTGGGGGTCCGACCGCAGATACGCAGTATTTT. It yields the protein CSAGGPTADTQYF.

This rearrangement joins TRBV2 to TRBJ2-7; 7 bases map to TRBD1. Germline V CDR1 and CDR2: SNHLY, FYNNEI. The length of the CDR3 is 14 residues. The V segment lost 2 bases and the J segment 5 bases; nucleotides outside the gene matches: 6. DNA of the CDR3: TGTGCCAGCAGTGAATGGGCCAGGGGGAACGAGCAGTACTTC. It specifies CASSEWARGNEQYF.

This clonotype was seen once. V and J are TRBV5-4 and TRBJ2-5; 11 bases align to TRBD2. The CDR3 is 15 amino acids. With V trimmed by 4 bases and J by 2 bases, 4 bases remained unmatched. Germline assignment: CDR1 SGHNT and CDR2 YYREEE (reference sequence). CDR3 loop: CASSVGLAAQETQYF. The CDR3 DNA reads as TGTGCCAGCAGCGTGGGACTAGCGGCACAAGAGACCCAGTACTTC.

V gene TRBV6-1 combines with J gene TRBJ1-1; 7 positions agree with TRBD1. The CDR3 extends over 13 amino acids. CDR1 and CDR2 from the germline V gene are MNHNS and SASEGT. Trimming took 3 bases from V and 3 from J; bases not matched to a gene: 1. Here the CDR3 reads CASSDDRDTEAFF. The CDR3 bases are TGTGCCAGCAGTGACGACAGGGACACTGAAGCTTTCTTT.

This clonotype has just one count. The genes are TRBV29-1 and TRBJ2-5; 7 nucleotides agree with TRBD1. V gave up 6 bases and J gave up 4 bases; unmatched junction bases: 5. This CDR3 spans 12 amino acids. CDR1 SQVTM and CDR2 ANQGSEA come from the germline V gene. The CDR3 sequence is CSVDRVRETQYF. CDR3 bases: TGCAGCGTCGACAGGGTTCGAGAGACCCAGTACTTC.

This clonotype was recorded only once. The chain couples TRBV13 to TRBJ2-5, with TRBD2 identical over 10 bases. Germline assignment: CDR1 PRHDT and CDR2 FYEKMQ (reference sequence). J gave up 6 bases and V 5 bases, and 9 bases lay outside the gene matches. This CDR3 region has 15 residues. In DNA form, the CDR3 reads TGTGCCAGCAGCGAAAGCGGGAGGGCAGGAAAGACCCAGTACTTC. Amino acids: CASSESGRAGKTQYF.

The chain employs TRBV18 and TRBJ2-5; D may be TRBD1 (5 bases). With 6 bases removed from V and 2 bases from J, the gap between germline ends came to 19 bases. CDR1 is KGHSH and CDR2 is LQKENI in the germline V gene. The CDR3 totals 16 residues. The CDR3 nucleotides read TGTGCCAGCTCCCGAAATCCTTCAGGGTGGCAAGAGACCCAGTACTTC. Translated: CASSRNPSGWQETQYF.

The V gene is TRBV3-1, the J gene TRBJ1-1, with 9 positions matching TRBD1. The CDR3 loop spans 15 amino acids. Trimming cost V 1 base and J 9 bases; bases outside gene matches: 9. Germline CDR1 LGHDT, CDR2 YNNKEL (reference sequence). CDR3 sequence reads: CASSQAGTGNKKAFF. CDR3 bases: TGTGCCAGCAGCCAAGCCGGGACAGGGAATAAAAAAGCTTTCTTT.